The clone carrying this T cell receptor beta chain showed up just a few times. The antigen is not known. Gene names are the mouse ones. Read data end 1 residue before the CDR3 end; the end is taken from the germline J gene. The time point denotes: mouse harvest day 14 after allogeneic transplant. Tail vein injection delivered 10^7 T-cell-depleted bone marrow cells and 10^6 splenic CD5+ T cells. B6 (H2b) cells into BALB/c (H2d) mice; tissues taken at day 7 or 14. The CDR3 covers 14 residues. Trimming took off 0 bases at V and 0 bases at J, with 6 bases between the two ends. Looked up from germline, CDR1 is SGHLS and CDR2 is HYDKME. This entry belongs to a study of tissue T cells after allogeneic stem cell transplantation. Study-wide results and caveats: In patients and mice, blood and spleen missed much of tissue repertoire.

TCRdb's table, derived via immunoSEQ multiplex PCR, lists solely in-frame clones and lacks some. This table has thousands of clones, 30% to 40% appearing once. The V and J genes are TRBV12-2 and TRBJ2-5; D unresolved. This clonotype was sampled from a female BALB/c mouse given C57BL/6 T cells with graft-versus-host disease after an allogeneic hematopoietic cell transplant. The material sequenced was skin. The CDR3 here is CASSLSLNQDTQYF. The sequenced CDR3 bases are TGTGCCAGCTCTCTCTCACTTAACCAAGACACCCAGTAC.